This TCR beta chain was identified in a study of blood T cell repertoires in COVID-19. Whole-study context: The cDNA or gDNA used as material had been derived from T cells, B-cell-depleted T cells, or PBMCs.

The assay was immunoSEQ multiplex PCR, and TCRdb's table has in-frame clones only and misses some. The sample shows roughly 250,000 clones, about 81% of them seen only once. V shed 7 bases and J 5 bases; nucleotides not matched to a gene: 10. The V gene's germline CDR1 is SGHAT and CDR2 FQNNGV. The CDR3 loop spans 15 amino acids. The TCR originated in a woman aged 60-70 years with active or convalescent COVID-19. The sample consisted of peripheral blood. The chain is built from TRBV11-2 and TRBJ2-3, with 9 bases fitting TRBD2. The CDR3 sequence: CASTLSGGRVDTQYF. The CDR3 DNA reads TGTGCCAGCACCCTTAGCGGGGGCCGGGTAGATACGCAGTATTTT.